This T cell receptor (beta chain) is drawn from a study of blood T cell repertoires in COVID-19. Repertoires were generated with immunoSEQ multiplex PCR, while TCRdb's copy carries only in-frame clones and drops some. In the table there are some 380,000 clones, around 87% of which are singletons. This CDR3 comprises 16 residues. V was pared by 0 bases and J by 1 base, with 5 bases of the junction left unmatched. CDR1 and CDR2 (germline): MGHRA, YSYEKL. Sequenced sample: PBMCs or T cells enriched from blood (not recorded which). The rearrangement uses TRBV4-1 and TRBJ2-5; 7 bases map to TRBD2. This clonotype was obtained from a man under 40 who had recovered from COVID-19. Written as DNA, the CDR3 is TGCGCCAGCAGCCAAGATCGGCGGGGGTCCCAAGAGACCCAGTACTTC. This codes for CASSQDRRGSQETQYF.